The entry below describes one T cell receptor beta chain. The assay was immunoSEQ multiplex PCR, and TCRdb's table has in-frame clones only and misses some. This sample has 40,000 to 55,000 clones, with over 90% found just once. Looked up from germline, CDR1 is MNHNS and CDR2 is SASEGT. Trimming cost V 0 bases and J 4 bases, with 9 bases left between them. The CDR3 length is 14 residues. This sample stems from a study of control samples from healthy donors and cancer patients. This TCR derives from a woman in her 50s with head and neck cancer. The chain combines TRBV6-1 with TRBJ1-1; no firm D call. The sample was PBMCs. CDR3 sequence reads: CASSEALGGTEAFF. In DNA, the CDR3 is TGTGCCAGCAGTGAAGCTCTGGGAGGCACTGAAGCTTTCTTT.